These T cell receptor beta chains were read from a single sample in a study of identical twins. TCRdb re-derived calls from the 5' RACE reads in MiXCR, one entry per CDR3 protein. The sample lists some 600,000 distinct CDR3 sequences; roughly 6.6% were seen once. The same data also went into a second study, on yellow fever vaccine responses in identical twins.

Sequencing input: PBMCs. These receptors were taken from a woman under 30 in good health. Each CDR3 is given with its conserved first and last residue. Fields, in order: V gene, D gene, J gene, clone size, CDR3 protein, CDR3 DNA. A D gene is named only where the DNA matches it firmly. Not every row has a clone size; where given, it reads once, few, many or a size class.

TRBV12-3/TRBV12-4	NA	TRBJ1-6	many	CASSPPKGNNSPLHF	TGTGCCAGCAGCCCCCCGAAGGGAAATAATTCACCCCTCCACTTT
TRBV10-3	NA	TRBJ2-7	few	CAISASTNSGEQYF	TGTGCCATCAGTGCCTCGACGAACTCGGGGGAGCAGTACTTC
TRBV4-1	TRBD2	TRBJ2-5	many	CASSQDRGGQETQYF	TGCGCCAGCAGCCAAGATCGCGGGGGCCAAGAGACCCAGTACTTC
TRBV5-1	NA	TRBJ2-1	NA	CASSSGVSYYNEQFF	TGCGCCAGCAGCTCGGGGGTGTCCTACTACAATGAGCAGTTCTTC
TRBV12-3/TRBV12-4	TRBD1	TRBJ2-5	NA	CASSLGQGGPQDF	TGTGCCAGCAGTTTGGGACAGGGGGGGCCCCAGGACTTC
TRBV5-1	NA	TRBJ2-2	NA	CASRRGTENTGELFF	TGCGCCAGCAGACGGGGGACGGAGAACACCGGGGAGCTGTTTTTT
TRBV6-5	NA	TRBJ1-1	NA	CASSYSAGADNEAFF	TGTGCCAGCAGTTACTCGGCAGGGGCGGACAATGAAGCTTTCTTT
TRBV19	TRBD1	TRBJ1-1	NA	CASRTQGVNTEAFF	TGTGCCAGTCGCACACAGGGGGTGAACACTGAAGCTTTCTTT
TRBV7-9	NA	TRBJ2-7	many	CASSLRSYEQYF	TGTGCCAGCAGTTTAAGGTCCTACGAGCAGTACTTC
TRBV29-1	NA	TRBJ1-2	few	CSVEGAANSSYGYTF	TGCAGCGTTGAAGGGGCGGCAAACTCCTCATATGGCTACACCTTC
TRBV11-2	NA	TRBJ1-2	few	CASSPSQGTYGYTF	TGTGCCAGCAGCCCCTCCCAGGGTACCTATGGCTACACCTTC
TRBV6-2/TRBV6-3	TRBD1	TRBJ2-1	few	CASRAQGAYNEQFF	TGTGCCAGCAGGGCCCAGGGGGCCTACAATGAGCAGTTCTTC
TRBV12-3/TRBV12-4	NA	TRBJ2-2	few	CASRWGTSNTGELFF	TGTGCCAGCAGATGGGGAACTTCGAACACCGGGGAGCTGTTTTTT